This T cell receptor (beta chain) was recovered during a study of blood T cell repertoires in COVID-19. In the study overall: Specimens from acute and convalescent COVID-19 originated in the United States, Italy and Spain.

This clone was picked up one time. Patients in Seattle were enrolled during active infection, then followed longitudinally. Germline values: CDR1 SNHLY, CDR2 FYNNEI. Trimming removed 2 bases from V and 3 bases from J; junction bases left unmatched: 5. The CDR3 runs to 16 residues. Assay: immunoSEQ multiplex PCR; the TCRdb copy retains only in-frame clones and omits some. The data contain over 75,000 clones, 85% to 90% of them singletons. The chain links TRBV2 to TRBJ2-5; 11 bases agree with TRBD2. This receptor was taken from a man in his forties or fifties with COVID-19, enrolled during active disease. The sequenced sample consisted of peripheral blood. The CDR3 DNA sequence: TGTGCCAGCAGTGAAATACTAGCGGGGGCGAAAGAGACCCAGTACTTC. Protein sequence: CASSEILAGAKETQYF.